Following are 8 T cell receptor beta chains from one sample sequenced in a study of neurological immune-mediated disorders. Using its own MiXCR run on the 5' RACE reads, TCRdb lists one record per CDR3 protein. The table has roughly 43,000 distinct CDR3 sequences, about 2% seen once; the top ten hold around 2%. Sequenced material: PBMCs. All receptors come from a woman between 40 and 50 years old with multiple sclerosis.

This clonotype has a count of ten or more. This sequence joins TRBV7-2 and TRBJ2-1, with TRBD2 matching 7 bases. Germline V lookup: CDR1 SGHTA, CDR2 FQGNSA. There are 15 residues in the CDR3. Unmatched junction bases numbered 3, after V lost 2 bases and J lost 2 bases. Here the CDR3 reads CASSLRAGTYNEQFF. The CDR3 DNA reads TGTGCCAGCAGCTTAAGAGCGGGGACCTACAATGAGCAGTTCTTC.

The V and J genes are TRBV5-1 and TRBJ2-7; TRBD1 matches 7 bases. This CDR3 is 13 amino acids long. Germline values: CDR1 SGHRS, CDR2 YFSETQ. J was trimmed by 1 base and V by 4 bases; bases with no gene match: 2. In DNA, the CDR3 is TGCGCCAGCAGCGTACAGGGGTCCTACGAGCAGTACTTC. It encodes CASSVQGSYEQYF.

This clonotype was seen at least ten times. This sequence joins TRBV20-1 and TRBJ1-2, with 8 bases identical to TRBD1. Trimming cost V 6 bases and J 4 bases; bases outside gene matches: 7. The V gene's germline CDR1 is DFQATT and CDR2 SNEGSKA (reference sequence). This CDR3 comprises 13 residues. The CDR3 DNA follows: TGCAGTGCGCAAGACAGGGGTGGCTATGGCTACACCTTC. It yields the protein CSAQDRGGYGYTF.

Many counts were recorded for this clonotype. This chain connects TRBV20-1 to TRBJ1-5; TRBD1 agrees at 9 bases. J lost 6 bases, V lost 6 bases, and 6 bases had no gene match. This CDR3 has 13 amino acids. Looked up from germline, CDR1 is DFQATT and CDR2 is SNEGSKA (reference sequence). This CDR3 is CSAVGTGTQPQHF. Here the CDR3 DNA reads TGCAGTGCGGTTGGGACAGGGACTCAGCCCCAGCATTTT.

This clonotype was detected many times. For the CDR3, the DNA is TGTGCCAGCAGTTACTCTAGACAGGGGAATATTGGGGAAAAACTGTTTTTT. This codes for CASSYSRQGNIGEKLFF. V gene TRBV6-5 combines with J gene TRBJ1-4; 8 bases are shared with TRBD1. Unmatched junction bases numbered 11, after V lost 0 bases and J lost 8 bases. The V gene's germline CDR1 is MNHEY and CDR2 SVGAGI. The CDR3 runs to 17 residues.

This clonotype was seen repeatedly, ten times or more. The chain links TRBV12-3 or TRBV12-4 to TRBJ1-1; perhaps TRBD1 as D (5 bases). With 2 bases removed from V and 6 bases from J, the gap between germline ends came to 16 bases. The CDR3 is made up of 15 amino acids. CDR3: CASSLRRLGAAEAFF. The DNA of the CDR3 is TGTGCCAGCAGTTTAAGGCGGCTCGGGGCCGCTGAAGCTTTCTTT.

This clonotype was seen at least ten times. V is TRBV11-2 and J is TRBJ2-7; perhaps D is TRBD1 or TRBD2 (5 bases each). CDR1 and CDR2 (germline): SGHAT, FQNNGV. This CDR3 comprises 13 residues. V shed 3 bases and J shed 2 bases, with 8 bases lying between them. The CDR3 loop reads CASSLGDPYEQYF. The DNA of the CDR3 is TGTGCCAGCAGCTTGGGGGATCCCTACGAGCAGTACTTC.

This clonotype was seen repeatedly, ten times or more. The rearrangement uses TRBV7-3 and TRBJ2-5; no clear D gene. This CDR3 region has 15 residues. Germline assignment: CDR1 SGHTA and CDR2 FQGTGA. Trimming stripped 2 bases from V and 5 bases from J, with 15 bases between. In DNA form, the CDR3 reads TGTGCCAGCAGCTTACGACCGGGCCCTCTGGAGACCCAGTACTTC. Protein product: CASSLRPGPLETQYF. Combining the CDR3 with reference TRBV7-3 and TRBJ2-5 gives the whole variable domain GAGVSQTPSNKVTEKGKYVELRCDPISGHTALYWYRQSLGQGPEFLIYFQGTGAADDSGLPNDRFFAVRPEGSVSTLKIQRTERGDSAVYLCASSLRPGPLETQYFGPGTRLLVL.